The next 24 T cell receptor beta chains were all read from a single sample in a study of cytomegalovirus exposure and HLA in healthy donors. PCR was performed using 60 Vbeta and 13 Jbeta primers. Using immunoSEQ multiplex PCR, the repertoire was profiled, and TCRdb retains in-frame clones only, with some absent. This table holds more than 150,000 clones, roughly 80% found once. Sequencing was done on a sample of PBMCs. These receptors originate from a boy aged 5-17 years in good health and CMV-seronegative.

The chain has TRBV28 and TRBJ1-2; TRBD1 matches at 9 bases. From germline, CDR1 is MDHEN and CDR2 SYDVKM. Losses at the gene ends were 5 bases for V and 4 bases for J; bases not matched to a gene: 11. This CDR3 is 16 amino acids long. The CDR3 DNA follows: TGTGCCAGCAGTGAACAGGGGGCCTCCGTCCTCTATGGCTACACCTTC. The encoded protein is CASSEQGASVLYGYTF.

This chain uses TRBV19 with TRBJ1-5; a possible D gene is TRBD1 (6 bases). V was cut by 0 bases and J by 1 base, with 13 bases left in between. This CDR3 has 17 residues. Per the germline V gene, CDR1 is LNHDA and CDR2 is SQIVND (reference sequence). The CDR3 nucleotides are TGTGCCAGTAGTATAGACCGCAGGGGAAGGAGCAATCAGCCCCAGCATTTT. Residues: CASSIDRRGRSNQPQHF.

The chain links TRBV7-3 to TRBJ2-2, with a possible D match to TRBD1 (6 bases). Trimming removed 3 bases at V and 7 bases at J, with 9 bases between. The CDR3 totals 13 residues. Germline CDR1 is SGHTA and CDR2 is FQGTGA. CDR3: CASSLGTLGELFF. The CDR3 DNA sequence: TGTGCCAGCAGCTTGGGGACACTCGGGGAGCTGTTTTTT.

The J gene is TRBJ2-1, the V gene TRBV2; a weak D match, TRBD1 (5 bases). Trimming took off 5 bases at V and 0 bases at J, with 14 bases between the two ends. The germline V gene has CDR1 SNHLY and CDR2 FYNNEI. This CDR3 contains 16 residues. The CDR3 DNA reads as TGTGCCAGCAGTCAACTTAACAGGATCTCCTACAATGAGCAGTTCTTC. Translating gives CASSQLNRISYNEQFF.

The chain has TRBV5-1 and TRBJ1-5, with D uncertain. Trimming left V 4 bases short and J 1 base short, with 12 bases between. Germline V gene lookup returns CDR1 SGHRS and CDR2 YFSETQ. The CDR3 is made up of 15 amino acids. CDR3 nucleotide sequence: TGCGCCAGCAGCCCGGGGATTCGAAGCAATCAGCCCCAGCATTTT. This sequence encodes CASSPGIRSNQPQHF.

The rearrangement joins TRBV9 to TRBJ2-1, with D perhaps matching TRBD2 (6 bases). V lost 0 bases to trimming and J lost 0 bases, with 10 bases between them. Germline assignment: CDR1 SGDLS and CDR2 YYNGEE. The CDR3 covers 16 residues. CDR3 sequence (DNA): TGTGCCAGCAGCGTAGAGGCGGGGAGCTCCTACAATGAGCAGTTCTTC. Protein product: CASSVEAGSSYNEQFF. Using reference TRBV9 and TRBJ2-1 for the parts outside the CDR3, the full variable domain is DSGVTQTPKHLITATGQRVTLRCSPRSGDLSVYWYQQSLDQGLQFLIQYYNGEERAKGNILERFSAQQFPDLHSELNLSSLELGDSALYFCASSVEAGSSYNEQFFGPGTRLTVL.

The chain couples TRBV6-5 to TRBJ2-5; 8 nucleotides agree with TRBD2. CDR1 MNHEY and CDR2 SVGAGI come from the germline V gene. Trimming removed 0 bases from V and 3 bases from J; junction bases left unmatched: 6. The CDR3 consists of 16 residues. The DNA of the CDR3 is TGTGCCAGCAGTTACTCACTGGCAGCGGGGGAAGAGACCCAGTACTTC. This encodes CASSYSLAAGEETQYF.

A remark on this clone: The same CDR3 can be traced to other DNA sequences in this sample. The V gene is TRBV28, the J gene TRBJ2-7; D is perhaps TRBD1 (6 bases). This CDR3 has 14 amino acids. V was pared by 4 bases and J by 0 bases, with 10 bases between. Germline CDR1 MDHEN, CDR2 SYDVKM. CDR3 coding DNA: TGTGCCAGCAGTTCTCCGGACAGCTCCTACGAGCAGTACTTC. This gives the protein CASSSPDSSYEQYF.

The rearrangement joins TRBV30 to TRBJ1-1; unclear D gene. CDR1 and CDR2 from the germline V gene are GTSNPN and SVGIG (reference sequence). Between the trimmed V and J ends, which lost 2 bases and 3 bases, there was a span of 13 bases. CDR3 length: 14 residues. DNA of the CDR3: TGTGCCTGGAGTCCGGATGACACCTACACTGAAGCTTTCTTT. This codes for CAWSPDDTYTEAFF.

The CDR3 DNA is TGCGCCAGCAGCTTGGTTAGGCCGGACAGGGGGACCTATGGCTACACCTTC. As protein: CASSLVRPDRGTYGYTF. This chain uses TRBV5-1 with TRBJ1-2, with 10 bases that match TRBD1. V lost 0 bases, J lost 4 bases, and 9 bases stayed unmatched. Germline assignment: CDR1 SGHRS and CDR2 YFSETQ. The CDR3 totals 17 residues. The whole variable domain, remainder taken from reference TRBV5-1 and TRBJ1-2, is KAGVTQTPRYLIKTRGQQVTLSCSPISGHRSVSWYQQTPGQGLQFLFEYFSETQRNKGNFPGRFSGRQFSNSRSEMNVSTLELGDSALYLCASSLVRPDRGTYGYTFGSGTRLTVV.

The rearrangement joins TRBV7-9 to TRBJ2-2; 9 nucleotides agree with TRBD1. J gave up 5 bases and V 5 bases, and 12 bases lay outside the gene matches. There are 17 residues in the CDR3. CDR1 is SEHNR and CDR2 is FQNEAQ in the germline V gene (reference sequence). CDR3 in amino acids: CASSRGTGTGRTGELFF. The CDR3 bases are TGTGCCAGCAGCCGCGGAACCGGGACAGGGCGGACCGGGGAGCTGTTTTTT.

The chain combines TRBV5-4 with TRBJ2-2; weak D call: TRBD2 (7 bases). The germline V and J ends were trimmed by 0 bases and 3 bases, with 12 bases remaining between them. Per germline, CDR1 SGHNT and CDR2 YYREEE (reference sequence). The CDR3 length is 16 residues. The CDR3 loop is CASSLDGGRHTGELFF. CDR3 in DNA: TGTGCCAGCAGCTTGGACGGGGGGCGGCACACCGGGGAGCTGTTTTTT.

The rearrangement links TRBV5-5 to TRBJ1-2, with D perhaps matching TRBD1 (5 bases). CDR3 length equals 13 residues. The V end lost 1 base, the J end lost 2 bases, and 6 bases lay between the germline ends. Germline values: CDR1 SGHKS, CDR2 YYEKEE (reference sequence). The CDR3 region has the DNA TGTGCCAGCAGCTTGAGGGGCAACTATGGCTACACCTTC. Translated, it gives CASSLRGNYGYTF.

CDR3: CASSLLENYEQYF. The CDR3 nucleotides read TGTGCCAGCAGCTTACTAGAAAACTACGAGCAGTACTTC. This sequence joins TRBV7-8 and TRBJ2-7; D is ambiguous. V gave up 2 bases and J gave up 3 bases, with 8 bases separating them. Per germline, CDR1 SGHVS and CDR2 FQNEAQ. The CDR3 consists of 13 residues.

The chain recombines TRBV4-3 with TRBJ2-1, with 8 bases identical to TRBD2. After removal of 1 base from V and 6 bases from J, the junction contained 8 bases not matched to a gene. CDR1 and CDR2 from the germline V gene are LGHNA and YSLEER. There are 16 residues in the CDR3. The CDR3: CASSQAGGRAFNEQFF. CDR3 sequence (DNA): TGCGCCAGCAGCCAAGCGGGAGGGCGCGCGTTCAATGAGCAGTTCTTC.

V usage is TRBV9 and J usage is TRBJ2-1; 8 bases are a match to TRBD1. The CDR3 totals 15 residues. CDR1 SGDLS and CDR2 YYNGEE come from the germline V gene. V lost 1 base and J lost 7; bases outside the gene matches: 7. The CDR3 loop is CASSVQGALQNEQFF. CDR3 DNA: TGTGCCAGCAGCGTACAGGGGGCCCTCCAGAATGAGCAGTTCTTC.

This chain links TRBV4-3 with TRBJ2-3; maybe TRBD2 (6 bases). The V and J ends lost 0 bases and 4 bases respectively, with 14 bases between them. CDR3 size: 16 residues. Germline V gene lookup returns CDR1 LGHNA and CDR2 YSLEER. The CDR3 DNA is TGCGCCAGCAGCCAAGAACTAGCCCCGCCCGCAGATACGCAGTATTTT. This sequence encodes CASSQELAPPADTQYF.

The J gene is TRBJ2-1, the V gene TRBV5-1; D might be TRBD2 (6 bases). In germline, CDR1 is SGHRS, CDR2 YFSETQ. This CDR3 spans 15 amino acids. V was pared by 4 bases and J by 0 bases, with 11 bases between. The CDR3 DNA is TGCGCCAGCAGCGGGGTAGCGGCCTCCTACAATGAGCAGTTCTTC. It codes for CASSGVAASYNEQFF.

The chain is built from TRBV4-1 and TRBJ2-1; no definite D call. The V and J ends lost 1 base and 0 bases respectively, with 10 bases between them. Germline V gives CDR1 MGHRA, CDR2 YSYEKL. The CDR3 runs 16 residues. The CDR3 is CASSQVVTLSYNEQFF. CDR3 nucleotides: TGCGCCAGCAGCCAAGTTGTGACTCTCTCCTACAATGAGCAGTTCTTC.

V and J are TRBV2 and TRBJ2-7; TRBD2 aligns across 8 bases. This CDR3 spans 14 amino acids. V lost 7 bases and J lost 5; bases outside the gene matches: 10. The germline V gene has CDR1 SNHLY and CDR2 FYNNEI. DNA for the CDR3: TGTGCCAGCAAGCGGGAGCGGCTTACGGACGAGCAGTACTTC. It is translated as CASKRERLTDEQYF.

J is TRBJ1-2 and V is TRBV10-3, with a weak D call TRBD1 (6 bases). Trimming removed 2 bases from V and 3 bases from J, with 10 bases in between. Germline-derived CDR1 and CDR2 are ENHRY and SYGVKD. CDR3 length: 14 residues. The CDR3 loop is CAISEDRIDYGYTF. The CDR3 region has the DNA TGTGCCATCAGTGAGGACAGGATAGACTATGGCTACACCTTC.

The rearrangement links TRBV5-1 to TRBJ2-2, with D uncertain. The CDR3 sequence is 14 residues long. V gave up 0 bases and J gave up 6 bases, with 9 bases separating them. The germline gives CDR1 SGHRS, CDR2 YFSETQ. CDR3 DNA: TGCGCCAGCAGCTTGGCCGGCGGATCCGGGGAGCTGTTTTTT. It encodes CASSLAGGSGELFF.

V usage is TRBV9 and J usage is TRBJ1-4; tentative D call: TRBD1 (6 bases). CDR3 length equals 15 residues. Germline V lookup: CDR1 SGDLS, CDR2 YYNGEE. The V gene lost 1 base and the J gene lost 8 bases, with 15 bases spanning the gap. CDR3 residues: CASSVNPQGDEKLFF. DNA for the CDR3: TGTGCCAGCAGCGTAAATCCACAGGGAGACGAAAAACTGTTTTTT.

This sequence joins TRBV19 and TRBJ1-4, with D unresolved. V gave up 1 base and J gave up 5 bases, with 8 bases separating them. Germline V gives CDR1 LNHDA, CDR2 SQIVND (reference sequence). The CDR3 length is 14 residues. Written as DNA, the CDR3 is TGTGCCAGTAGTATAGTCCGGGGAAATGAAAAACTGTTTTTT. Protein sequence: CASSIVRGNEKLFF.